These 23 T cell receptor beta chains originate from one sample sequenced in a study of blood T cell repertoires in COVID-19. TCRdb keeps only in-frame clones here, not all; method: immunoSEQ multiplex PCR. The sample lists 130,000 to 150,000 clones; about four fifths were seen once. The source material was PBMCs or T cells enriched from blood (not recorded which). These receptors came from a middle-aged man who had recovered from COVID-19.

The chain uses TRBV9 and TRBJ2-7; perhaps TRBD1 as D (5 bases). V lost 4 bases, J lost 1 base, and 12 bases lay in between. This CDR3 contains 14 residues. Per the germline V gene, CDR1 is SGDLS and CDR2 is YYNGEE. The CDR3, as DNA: TGTGCCAGCAGCTTCGAGGCAGGGTCCTACGAGCAGTACTTC. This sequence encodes CASSFEAGSYEQYF. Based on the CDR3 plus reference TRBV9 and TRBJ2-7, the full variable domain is DSGVTQTPKHLITATGQRVTLRCSPRSGDLSVYWYQQSLDQGLQFLIQYYNGEERAKGNILERFSAQQFPDLHSELNLSSLELGDSALYFCASSFEAGSYEQYFGPGTRLTVT.

The CDR3 region is CSVGTGNTEAFF. In DNA form, the CDR3 reads TGCAGCGTAGGAACAGGGAACACTGAAGCTTTCTTT. The chain has TRBV29-1 and TRBJ1-1; D is perhaps TRBD1 (5 bases). The V end was cut by 6 bases, the J end by 1 base, with 9 bases between. The length of the CDR3 is 12 residues. Germline values: CDR1 SQVTM, CDR2 ANQGSEA. Full variable domain (rest looked up from reference TRBV29-1 and TRBJ1-1): SAVISQKPSRDICQRGTSLTIQCQVDSQVTMMFWYRQQPGQSLTLIATANQGSEATYESGFVIDKFPISRPNLTFSTLTVSNMSPEDSSIYLCSVGTGNTEAFFGQGTRLTVV.

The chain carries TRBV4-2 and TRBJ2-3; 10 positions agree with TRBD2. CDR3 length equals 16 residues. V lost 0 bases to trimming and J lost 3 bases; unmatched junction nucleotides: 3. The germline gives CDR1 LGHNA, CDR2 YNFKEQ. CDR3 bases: TGTGCCAGCAGCCAAGAACCTAGCGGGGGAACAGATACGCAGTATTTT. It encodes CASSQEPSGGTDTQYF.

As DNA, the CDR3 is TGCGCCAGCAGCCAAGATCTCCGCAGGGTTGAAAAACTGTTTTTT. Translation gives CASSQDLRRVEKLFF. The chain is built from TRBV4-3 and TRBJ1-4; tentative D call: TRBD1 (5 bases). The CDR3 extends over 15 amino acids. Looked up from germline, CDR1 is LGHNA and CDR2 is YSLEER. Trimming shortened V by 0 bases and J by 7 bases, and 12 bases separated the two germline ends.

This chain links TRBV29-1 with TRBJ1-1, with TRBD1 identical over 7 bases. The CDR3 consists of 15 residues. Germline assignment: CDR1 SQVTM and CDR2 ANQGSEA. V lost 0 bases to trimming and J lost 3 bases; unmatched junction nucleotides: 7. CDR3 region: CSVEDLSRGYTEAFF. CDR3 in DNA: TGCAGCGTTGAAGATCTGAGCAGGGGGTACACTGAAGCTTTCTTT. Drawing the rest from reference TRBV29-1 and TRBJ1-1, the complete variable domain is SAVISQKPSRDICQRGTSLTIQCQVDSQVTMMFWYRQQPGQSLTLIATANQGSEATYESGFVIDKFPISRPNLTFSTLTVSNMSPEDSSIYLCSVEDLSRGYTEAFFGQGTRLTVV.

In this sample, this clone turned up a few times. The CDR3 region is CASSPQPGLAGGNNEQFF. The CDR3 region has the DNA TGTGCCAGCAGTCCCCAGCCGGGACTAGCGGGGGGAAACAATGAGCAGTTCTTC. The genes are TRBV6-2 or TRBV6-3 and TRBJ2-1, with TRBD2 matching over 15 bases. CDR1 and CDR2 (germline): MNHEY, SVGEGT. The J segment lost 5 bases and the V segment lost 5 bases, leaving 10 bases of the junction unmatched. CDR3 size: 18 residues.

In nucleotides, the CDR3 is TGTGCCAGCAGCCAGACGGGGTGGTGGACCCAGTACTTC. It translates to CASSQTGWWTQYF. V gene TRBV3-1 (or the pseudogene TRBV3-2) combines with J gene TRBJ2-5; tentatively, D is TRBD2 (5 bases). CDR3 length: 13 amino acids. Trimming left V 3 bases short and J 7 bases short, with 12 bases between. The V gene's germline CDR1 is LGHDT and CDR2 YNNKEL (reference sequence).

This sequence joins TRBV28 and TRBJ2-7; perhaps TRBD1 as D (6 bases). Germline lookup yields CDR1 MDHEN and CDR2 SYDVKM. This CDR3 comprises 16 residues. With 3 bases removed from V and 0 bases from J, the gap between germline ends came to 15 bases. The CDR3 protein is CASSLGTLMGSYEQYF. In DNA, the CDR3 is TGTGCCAGCAGTTTGGGGACACTTATGGGCTCCTACGAGCAGTACTTC.

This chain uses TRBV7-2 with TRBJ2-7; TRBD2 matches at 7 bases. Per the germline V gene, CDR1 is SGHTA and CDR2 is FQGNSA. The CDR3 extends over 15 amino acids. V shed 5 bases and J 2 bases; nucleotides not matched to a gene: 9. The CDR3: CASSPSGTETYEQYF. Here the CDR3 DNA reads TGTGCCAGCAGCCCAAGCGGGACTGAAACCTACGAGCAGTACTTC.

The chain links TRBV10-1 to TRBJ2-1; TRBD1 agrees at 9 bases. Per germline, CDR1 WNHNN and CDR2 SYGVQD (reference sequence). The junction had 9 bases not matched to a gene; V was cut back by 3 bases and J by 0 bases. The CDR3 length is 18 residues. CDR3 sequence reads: CASSDNQGTGSSYNEQFF. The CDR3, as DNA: TGCGCCAGCAGTGATAACCAGGGGACAGGGAGCTCCTACAATGAGCAGTTCTTC.

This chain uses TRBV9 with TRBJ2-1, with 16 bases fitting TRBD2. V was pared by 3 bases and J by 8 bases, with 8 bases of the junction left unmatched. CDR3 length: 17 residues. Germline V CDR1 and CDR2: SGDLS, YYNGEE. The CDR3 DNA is TGTGCCAGCAGCGGAGGGACTAGCGGGGGGGCACGGTATGAGCAGTTCTTC. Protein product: CASSGGTSGGARYEQFF.

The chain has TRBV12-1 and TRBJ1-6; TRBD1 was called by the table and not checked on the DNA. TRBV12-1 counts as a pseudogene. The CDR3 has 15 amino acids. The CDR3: CASSLGQGAGSPLHF. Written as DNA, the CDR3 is TGTGCCAGCAGCCTCGGACAGGGGGCCGGGTCACCCCTCCACTTT.

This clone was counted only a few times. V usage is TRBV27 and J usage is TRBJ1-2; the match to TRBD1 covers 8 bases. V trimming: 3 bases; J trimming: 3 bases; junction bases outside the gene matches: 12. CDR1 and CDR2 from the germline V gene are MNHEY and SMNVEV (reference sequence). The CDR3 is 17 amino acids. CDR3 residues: CASSLAAGGEVDYGYTF. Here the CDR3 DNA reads TGTGCCAGCAGTTTGGCGGCAGGGGGCGAGGTGGACTATGGCTACACCTTC.

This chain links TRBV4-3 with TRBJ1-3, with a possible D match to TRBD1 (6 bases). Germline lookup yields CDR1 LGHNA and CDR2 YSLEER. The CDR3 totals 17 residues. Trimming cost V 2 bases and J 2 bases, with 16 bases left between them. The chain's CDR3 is CASSQSPRAGAGNTIYF. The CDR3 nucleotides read TGCGCCAGCAGCCAATCCCCCAGGGCAGGGGCTGGAAACACCATATATTTT.

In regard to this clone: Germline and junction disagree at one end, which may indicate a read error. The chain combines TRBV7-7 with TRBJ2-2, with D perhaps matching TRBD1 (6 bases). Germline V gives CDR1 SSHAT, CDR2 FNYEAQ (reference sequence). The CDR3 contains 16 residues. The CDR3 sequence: CASSEFQGLGAGELFF. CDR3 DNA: TGTGCTAGCAGCGAGTTTCAGGGGCTTGGCGCCGGGGAGCTGTTTTTT.

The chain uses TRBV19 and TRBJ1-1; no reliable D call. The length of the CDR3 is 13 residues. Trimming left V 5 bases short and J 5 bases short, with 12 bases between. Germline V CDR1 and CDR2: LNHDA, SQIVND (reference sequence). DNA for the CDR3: TGTGCCAGTAGTCTGGAGTCCCAAACTGAAGCTTTCTTT. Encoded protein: CASSLESQTEAFF. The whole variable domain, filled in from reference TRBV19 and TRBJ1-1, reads DGGITQSPKYLFRKEGQNVTLSCEQNLNHDAMYWYRQDPGQGLRLIYYSQIVNDFQKGDIAEGYSVSREKKESFPLTVTSAQKNPTAFYLCASSLESQTEAFFGQGTRLTVV.

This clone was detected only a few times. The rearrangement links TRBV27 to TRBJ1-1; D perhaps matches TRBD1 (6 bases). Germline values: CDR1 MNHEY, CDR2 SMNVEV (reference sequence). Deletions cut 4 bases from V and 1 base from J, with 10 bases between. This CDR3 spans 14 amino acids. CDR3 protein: CASSWSRGNTEAFF. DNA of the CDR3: TGTGCCAGCAGTTGGAGCAGGGGGAACACTGAAGCTTTCTTT.

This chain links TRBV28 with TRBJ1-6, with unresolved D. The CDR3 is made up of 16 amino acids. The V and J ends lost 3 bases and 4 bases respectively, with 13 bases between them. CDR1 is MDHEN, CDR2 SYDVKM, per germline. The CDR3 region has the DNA TGTGCCAGCAGTTTTTCTTCTCAGACATATAATTCACCCCTCCACTTT. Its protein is CASSFSSQTYNSPLHF.

CDR3 sequence reads: CASIAGQGFHGYTF. The CDR3 DNA sequence: TGTGCCAGCATCGCAGGACAGGGGTTTCATGGCTACACCTTC. The J gene is TRBJ1-2, the V gene TRBV2; 9 bases agree with TRBD1. Trimming removed 7 bases from V and 6 bases from J; junction bases left unmatched: 9. The CDR3 contains 14 residues. The V gene's germline CDR1 is SNHLY and CDR2 FYNNEI.

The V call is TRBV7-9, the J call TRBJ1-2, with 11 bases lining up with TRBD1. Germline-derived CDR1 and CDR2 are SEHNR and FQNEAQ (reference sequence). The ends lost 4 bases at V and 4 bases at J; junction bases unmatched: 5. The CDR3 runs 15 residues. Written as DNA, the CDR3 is TGTGCCAGCAGCTGGCCGGGACAGGGGGTCTATGGCTACACCTTC. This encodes CASSWPGQGVYGYTF.

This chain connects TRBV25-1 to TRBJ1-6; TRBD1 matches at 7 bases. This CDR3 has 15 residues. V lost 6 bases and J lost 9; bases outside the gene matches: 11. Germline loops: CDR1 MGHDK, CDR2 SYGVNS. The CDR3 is CASRPTTGNGSPLHF. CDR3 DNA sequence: TGTGCCAGCAGGCCCACGACAGGGAATGGTTCACCCCTCCACTTT.

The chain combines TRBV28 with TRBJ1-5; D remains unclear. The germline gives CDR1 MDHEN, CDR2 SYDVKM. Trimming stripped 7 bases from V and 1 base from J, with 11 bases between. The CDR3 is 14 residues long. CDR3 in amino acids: CASTTIMSNQPQHF. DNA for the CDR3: TGTGCCAGCACCACAATTATGAGCAATCAGCCCCAGCATTTT.

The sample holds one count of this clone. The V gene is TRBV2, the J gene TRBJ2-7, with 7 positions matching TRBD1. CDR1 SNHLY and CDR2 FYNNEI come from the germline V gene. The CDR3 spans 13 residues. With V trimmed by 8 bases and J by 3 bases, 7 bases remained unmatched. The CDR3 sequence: CASQAGTDYEQYF. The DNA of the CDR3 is TGTGCCAGCCAAGCCGGGACAGACTACGAGCAGTACTTC.